This T cell receptor beta chain stems from a study of technical replicates of blood from a few donors. Sequencing used immunoSEQ multiplex PCR; TCRdb keeps in-frame clones, though not all of them. The sample records about 80,000 clones, 95% to 98% being singletons. The germline gives CDR1 SGHTS, CDR2 YDEGEE. The CDR3 has 14 residues. After removal of 4 bases from V and 0 bases from J, the junction contained 2 bases not matched to a gene. The V and J genes are TRBV5-8 and TRBJ1-1, with 8 bases identical to TRBD1. The receptor comes from a human donor in good health. The source material was T cells isolated from PBMCs. This CDR3 is CASSAGGLNTEAFF. The CDR3 DNA reads TGTGCCAGCAGCGCAGGGGGCCTGAACACTGAAGCTTTCTTT.